Below, one TCR beta chain is given with its context. This clonotype was recorded many times. This clone's antigen is unknown. Base-call qualities are not available, and no considerably larger clone is one nucleotide away. TCRdb lists the instrument as Illumina HiSeq 2500. Quantitative 5'-RACE with molecular barcodes was the method used to prepare the TCR beta libraries. The paper's data handling went like this. A new computational method based on a probabilistic model of VDJ rearrangement was used to identify disease-linked TCR variants. TCRdb ran its own pipeline on the public reads, namely fastp trimming at Q25 and MiXCR clone calling, and kept in-frame beta chains. Duplicate CDR3 protein sequences are folded into a single record with the most common DNA and genes. TCRdb, not the authors, supplied the V and J calls. For this sample there are 450,000 to 550,000 distinct CDR3 sequences; over 4% appear just once. The ten largest account for approximately 4% of the sample.

The record originates from a study of CD8 T cells in ankylosing spondylitis listed by TCRdb under 2017. Regarding the research as a whole: To find TCR variants linked to disease, the study profiled T cell receptor beta repertoires in ankylosing spondylitis patients and healthy donors. Peripheral blood was sampled, and synovial fluid was also collected from ankylosing spondylitis patients. In total, the full study cohort was made up of some 110 healthy donors and 25 ankylosing spondylitis patients. General findings and caveats noted by the study authors: Some motif variants were previously reported in synovial fluid and blood of reactive arthritis patients, suggesting common disease-initiation mechanisms. A TCR beta motif made up of several highly homologous amino acid variants appeared to be characteristic of blood from ankylosing spondylitis patients. The disease-linked clones showed a CD8+ phenotype and occurred at relatively low frequencies in peripheral blood. The disease-linked clones were reported as significantly enriched in matched synovial fluid samples from ankylosing spondylitis patients.

In the germline V gene, CDR1 corresponds to MGHRA and CDR2 to YSYEKL. There are 15 amino acids in the CDR3, from cysteine to phenylalanine inclusive. Just the 45-base CDR3 DNA is kept, in frame starting at base 1. V was cut back by 3 bases and J by 0 bases, leaving a gap of 8 bases between them. The sample taken for sequencing was blood, either unsorted or a sorted T cell fraction (not recorded which). Here the chain combines TRBV4-1 and TRBJ1-4; the D gene is not confidently resolved. The sequence derives from a male donor with ankylosing spondylitis. The DNA is as follows: TGCGCCAGCAGCCATAACAAGGCAACTAATGAAAAACTGTTTTTT. Translated, this gives CASSHNKATNEKLFF.